This note documents a single T cell receptor beta chain sequence. This entry comes from a study of CD8 T cells in Susac syndrome. Study-wide context: Within the sequenced group of Susac syndrome patients, six showed active disease and 8 or 9 were in remission.

RNA in amounts of about 0.5 to 1 ug was reverse transcribed with random hexamers. The method of amplification for TCR beta CDR3 was immunoSEQ multiplex PCR, covering 54 Vbeta and 13 Jbeta. TCRdb re-analysed the immunoSEQ multiplex PCR reads in MiXCR, keeping a single row per CDR3 protein. The data contain around 85,000 distinct CDR3 sequences, more than 85% of them singletons. Germline V gene lookup returns CDR1 SGHTA and CDR2 FQGNSA. Trimming pared 0 bases from V and 6 bases from J, leaving 15 bases between. The CDR3 totals 16 residues. The sequence derives from a human donor with Susac syndrome. Sequencing was done on a sample of CD8+ T cells from PBMCs. The V call is TRBV7-2, the J call TRBJ2-1; D perhaps matches TRBD1 (6 bases). The CDR3: CASSLALGRQVNEQFF. As DNA, the CDR3 is TGTGCCAGCAGCTTAGCCTTGGGGAGACAGGTCAATGAGCAGTTCTTC.